Below, 13 T cell receptor beta chains from the same sample are listed, as sequenced in a study of early T cells in non-severe SARS-CoV-2 infection. TCRdb used MiXCR to reprocess the 5' RACE reads, holding one entry per CDR3 protein. The table shows 25,000 to 35,000 distinct CDR3 sequences, with about 4.9% occurring only once. The sample was whole blood, taken at baseline. These receptors were obtained from an adult who was a healthcare worker with PCR-confirmed SARS-CoV-2 infection or an uninfected control (not recorded which).

This clonotype appeared a few times. The chain joins TRBV7-9 to TRBJ1-2; D is undetermined. The CDR3 sequence is 14 residues long. Germline assignment: CDR1 SEHNR and CDR2 FQNEAQ (reference sequence). The V and J ends lost 5 bases and 4 bases respectively, with 14 bases between them. The CDR3 is CASSTYTAIYGYTF. CDR3 coding DNA: TGTGCCAGCAGCACGTACACAGCCATCTATGGCTACACCTTC.

In its sample, this clonotype was seen many times. The rearrangement links TRBV14 to TRBJ1-6; the D is unclear. The CDR3 sequence is 13 residues long. Trimming cost V 5 bases and J 10 bases, with 12 bases left between them. Germline lookup yields CDR1 SGHDN and CDR2 FVKESK. DNA for the CDR3: TGTGCCAGCAGCTTTATGAGTGGCTCACCCCTCCACTTT. Translating gives CASSFMSGSPLHF.

This clonotype was picked up many times. The genes are TRBV6-6 and TRBJ1-4, with 8 bases identical to TRBD1. The CDR3 runs 14 residues. CDR1 is MNHNY, CDR2 SVGAGI, per germline (reference sequence). V lost 4 bases to trimming and J lost 8 bases; unmatched junction nucleotides: 6. Written as DNA, the CDR3 is TGTGCCAGCAGTTCGCAGGGGGCAGGGGAAAAACTGTTTTTT. It codes for CASSSQGAGEKLFF.

This clonotype is labeled medium-sized. This chain connects TRBV28 to TRBJ2-7, with 7 bases matching TRBD2. CDR3 size: 14 residues. Germline assignment: CDR1 MDHEN and CDR2 SYDVKM. The junction had 17 bases not matched to a gene; V was cut back by 6 bases and J by 12 bases. The DNA of the CDR3 is TGTGCCAGCAGCCGCAGCGGGGATGTTGGGTGGCGGTACTTC. This translates into CASSRSGDVGWRYF.

In nucleotides, the CDR3 is TGTGCCAGCAGTCCCCGGACAGGGGGCACCCGTGGCTACACCTTC. Its protein product is CASSPRTGGTRGYTF. The chain combines TRBV6-2 or TRBV6-3 with TRBJ1-2; 11 positions match TRBD1. J gave up 7 bases and V 5 bases, and 9 bases lay outside the gene matches. CDR3 length: 15 residues. Germline CDR1 MNHEY, CDR2 SVGEGT.

This clonotype was seen at least ten times. The V gene is TRBV20-1, the J gene TRBJ2-5; D is ambiguous. The CDR3 loop spans 16 amino acids. Germline CDR1 and CDR2: DFQATT and SNEGSKA (reference sequence). V lost 7 bases, J lost 1 base, and 22 bases lay in between. The CDR3 DNA is TGCAGTGGGGTCGTAACGCCAGTAAACCTCCAAGAGACCCAGTACTTC. It encodes CSGVVTPVNLQETQYF.

This clonotype was seen ten or more times. V and J are TRBV7-9 and TRBJ2-2; TRBD2 matches 9 bases. In germline, CDR1 is SEHNR, CDR2 FQNEAQ (reference sequence). This CDR3 spans 15 amino acids. J lost 5 bases, V lost 4 bases, and 5 bases had no gene match. As DNA, the CDR3 is TGTGCCAGCAGCTGGATAGCGGGAGCAACCGGGGAGCTGTTTTTT. Residues: CASSWIAGATGELFF.

This clonotype was recorded many times. The chain combines TRBV4-1 with TRBJ1-4; no definite D call. CDR3 size: 14 residues. Germline V gene data show CDR1 as MGHRA and CDR2 as YSYEKL. V lost 1 base to trimming and J lost 8 bases, with 11 bases between them. This CDR3 is CASSQANVLEKLFF. The CDR3, as DNA: TGCGCCAGCAGCCAAGCTAATGTTCTCGAAAAACTGTTTTTT.

This clonotype was seen at least ten times. The chain couples TRBV14 to TRBJ2-2, with unresolved D. The CDR3 loop spans 14 amino acids. Germline lookup yields CDR1 SGHDN and CDR2 FVKESK. The V end was cut by 1 base, the J end by 4 bases, with 7 bases between. For the CDR3, the DNA is TGTGCCAGCAGCCAAGCTAGGCTCACCGGGGAGCTGTTTTTT. Protein sequence: CASSQARLTGELFF.

This clonotype was picked up many times. Written as DNA, the CDR3 is TGTGCCAGCAGCTTCTCAGGGGGAACTAGCGGCCATCGTGAGACCCAGTACTTC. This encodes CASSFSGGTSGHRETQYF. The V call is TRBV11-2, the J call TRBJ2-5, with D maybe TRBD2 (8 bases). The CDR3 has 18 amino acids. Trimming took off 3 bases at V and 5 bases at J, with 25 bases between the two ends. In germline, CDR1 is SGHAT, CDR2 FQNNGV.

This clonotype appeared many times. V gene TRBV7-2 combines with J gene TRBJ2-1; D gene ambiguous. The V end was cut by 0 bases, the J end by 8 bases, with 11 bases between. The CDR3 consists of 14 residues. Germline values: CDR1 SGHTA, CDR2 FQGNSA. The CDR3: CASSLAALLDEQFF. CDR3 sequence (DNA): TGTGCCAGCAGCTTAGCGGCCCTCTTAGATGAGCAGTTCTTC.

This clonotype has ten or more counts. This rearrangement joins TRBV20-1 to TRBJ2-3; 11 bases line up with TRBD2. The CDR3 spans 19 residues. The V segment lost 4 bases and the J segment 6 bases; nucleotides outside the gene matches: 21. Germline V gene data show CDR1 as DFQATT and CDR2 as SNEGSKA (reference sequence). This CDR3 reads CSATGQGSGRAVVADTQYF. CDR3 coding DNA: TGCAGTGCTACAGGTCAGGGTAGCGGGAGGGCCGTCGTAGCGGATACGCAGTATTTT.

The chain recombines TRBV12-3 or TRBV12-4 with TRBJ2-2; TRBD2 matches 15 bases. Trimming cost V 4 bases and J 4 bases; bases outside gene matches: 10. The CDR3 contains 19 residues. CDR3 bases: TGTGCCAGCAGTTGGTCCCCGGGACTAGCGGGAGGCCTCACCGGGGAGCTGTTTTTT. This sequence encodes CASSWSPGLAGGLTGELFF.